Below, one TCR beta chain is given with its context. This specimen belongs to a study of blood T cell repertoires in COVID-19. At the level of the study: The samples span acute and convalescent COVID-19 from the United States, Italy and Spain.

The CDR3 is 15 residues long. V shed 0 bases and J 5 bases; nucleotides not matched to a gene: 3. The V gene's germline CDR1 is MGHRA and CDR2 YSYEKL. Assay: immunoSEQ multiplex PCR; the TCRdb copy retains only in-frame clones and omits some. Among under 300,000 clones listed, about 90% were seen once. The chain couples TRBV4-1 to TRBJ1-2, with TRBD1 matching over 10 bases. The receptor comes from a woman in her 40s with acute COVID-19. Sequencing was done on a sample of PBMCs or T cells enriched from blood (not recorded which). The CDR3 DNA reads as TGCGCCAGCAGCCAAGAATGGGACAGGGGATATGGCTACACCTTC. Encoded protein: CASSQEWDRGYGYTF.